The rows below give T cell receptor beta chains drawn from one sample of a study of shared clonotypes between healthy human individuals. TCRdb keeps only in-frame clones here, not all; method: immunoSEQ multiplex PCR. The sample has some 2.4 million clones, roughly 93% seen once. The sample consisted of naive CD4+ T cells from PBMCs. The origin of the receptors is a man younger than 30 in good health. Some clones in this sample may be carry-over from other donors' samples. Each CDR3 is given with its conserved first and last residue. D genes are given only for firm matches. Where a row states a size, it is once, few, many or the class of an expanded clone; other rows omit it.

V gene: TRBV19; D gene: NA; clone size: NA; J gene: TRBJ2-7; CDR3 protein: CASRRALGEQYF; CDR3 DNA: TGTGCCAGTAGGCGGGCCTTGGGGGAGCAGTACTTC
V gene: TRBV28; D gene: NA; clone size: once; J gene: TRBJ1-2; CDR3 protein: CASSLFMDYGYTF; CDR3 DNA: TGTGCCAGCAGTTTATTCATGGACTATGGCTACACCTTC
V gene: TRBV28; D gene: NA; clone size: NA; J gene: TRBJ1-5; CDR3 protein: CASSGDGWNQPQHF; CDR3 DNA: TGTGCCAGCAGTGGGGACGGATGGAATCAGCCCCAGCATTTT
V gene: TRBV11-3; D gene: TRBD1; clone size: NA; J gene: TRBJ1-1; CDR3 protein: CASSSNTGENTEAFF; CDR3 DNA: TGTGCCAGCAGCTCGAATACAGGGGAGAACACTGAAGCTTTCTTT
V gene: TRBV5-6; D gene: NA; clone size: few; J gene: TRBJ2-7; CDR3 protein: CASSGGFGDEQYF; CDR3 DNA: TGTGCCAGCAGTGGGGGCTTCGGGGACGAGCAGTACTTC
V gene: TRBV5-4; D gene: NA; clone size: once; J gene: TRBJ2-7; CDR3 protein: CASSYRGSVIEQYF; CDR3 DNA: TGTGCCAGCAGCTACCGAGGCAGTGTCATCGAGCAGTACTTC
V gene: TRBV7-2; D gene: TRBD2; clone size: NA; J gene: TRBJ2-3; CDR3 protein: CASSPRTSADTQYF; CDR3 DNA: TGTGCCAGCAGCCCACGGACTAGCGCAGATACGCAGTATTTT
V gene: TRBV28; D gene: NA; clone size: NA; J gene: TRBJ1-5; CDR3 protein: CASSPTAGWNSNQPQHF; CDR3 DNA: TGTGCCAGTAGTCCAACGGCCGGGTGGAATAGCAATCAGCCCCAGCATTTT
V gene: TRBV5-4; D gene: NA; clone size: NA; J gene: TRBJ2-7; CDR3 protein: CASSLFEYEQYF; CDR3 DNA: TGTGCCAGCAGCTTGTTCGAGTACGAGCAGTACTTC
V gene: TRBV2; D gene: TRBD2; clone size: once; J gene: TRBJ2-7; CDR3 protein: CASSEGVRTSGRGEQYF; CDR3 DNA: TGTGCCAGCAGTGAAGGCGTCCGGACTAGCGGGAGAGGGGAGCAGTACTTC
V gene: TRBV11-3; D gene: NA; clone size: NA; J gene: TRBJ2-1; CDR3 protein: CASSLDPGPPSYNEQFF; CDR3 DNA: TGTGCCAGCAGCTTAGATCCGGGTCCCCCATCATACAATGAGCAGTTCTTC
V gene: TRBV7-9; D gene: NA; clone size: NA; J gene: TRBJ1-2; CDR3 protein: CASSTGLGDGYTF; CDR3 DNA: TGTGCCAGCAGCACGGGTCTCGGGGATGGCTACACCTTC
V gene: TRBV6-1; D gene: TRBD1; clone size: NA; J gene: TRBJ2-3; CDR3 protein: CASSVRDREGDTQYF; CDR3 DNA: TGTGCCAGCAGTGTCCGGGACAGGGAGGGCGATACGCAGTATTTT
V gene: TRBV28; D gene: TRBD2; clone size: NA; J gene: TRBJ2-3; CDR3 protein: CASSTPGLLPDTQYF; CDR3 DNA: TGTGCCAGCAGCACACCGGGACTACTACCAGATACGCAGTATTTT
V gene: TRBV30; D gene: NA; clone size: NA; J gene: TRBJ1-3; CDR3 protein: CAWSVKLIDSGNTIYF; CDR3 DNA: TGTGCCTGGAGTGTAAAATTAATAGACTCTGGAAACACCATATATTTT
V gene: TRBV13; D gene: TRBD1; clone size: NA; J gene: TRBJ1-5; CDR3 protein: CASSLGQGVRQPQHF; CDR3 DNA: TGTGCCAGCAGCTTAGGACAGGGGGTGAGGCAGCCCCAGCATTTT
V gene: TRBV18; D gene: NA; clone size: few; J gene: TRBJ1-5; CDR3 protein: CASSPFSDQPQHF; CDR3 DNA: TGTGCCAGCTCACCATTCTCTGATCAGCCCCAGCATTTT
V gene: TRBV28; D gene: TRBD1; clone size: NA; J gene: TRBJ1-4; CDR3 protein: CASTSRTGGNEKLFF; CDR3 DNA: TGTGCCAGCACCTCCCGGACAGGGGGCAATGAAAAACTGTTTTTT
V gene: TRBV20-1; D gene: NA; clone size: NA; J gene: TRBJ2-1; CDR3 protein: CSAVPRGFF; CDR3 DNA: TGCAGTGCGGTACCACGGGGGTTCTTC
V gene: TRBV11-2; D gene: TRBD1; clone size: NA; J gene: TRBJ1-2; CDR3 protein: CASSVTGTGVLSYGYTF; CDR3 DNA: TGTGCCAGCAGCGTAACCGGGACAGGGGTTTTAAGTTATGGCTACACCTTC
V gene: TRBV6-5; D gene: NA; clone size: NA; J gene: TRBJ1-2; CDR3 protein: CASRPRGVTGYTF; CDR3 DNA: TGTGCCAGCAGGCCCCGGGGGGTCACTGGCTACACCTTC
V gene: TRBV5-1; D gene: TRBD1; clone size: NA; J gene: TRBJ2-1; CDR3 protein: CASSLEPGQGSYNEQFF; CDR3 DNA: TGCGCCAGCAGCCTGGAGCCGGGACAGGGCTCCTACAATGAGCAGTTCTTC
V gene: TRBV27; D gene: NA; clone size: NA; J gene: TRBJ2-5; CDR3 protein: CASSLSRQQETQYF; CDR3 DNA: TGTGCCAGCAGTTTATCAAGGCAGCAAGAGACCCAGTACTTC
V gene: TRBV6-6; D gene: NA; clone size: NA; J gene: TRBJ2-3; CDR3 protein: CASSTDGLTLRQYF; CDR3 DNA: TGTGCCAGCAGTACGGACGGCTTAACCCTGAGGCAGTATTTT
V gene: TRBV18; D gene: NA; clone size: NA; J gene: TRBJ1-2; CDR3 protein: CASSPRRDLNYGYTF; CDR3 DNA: TGTGCCAGCTCACCAAGGAGGGATCTTAACTATGGCTACACCTTC
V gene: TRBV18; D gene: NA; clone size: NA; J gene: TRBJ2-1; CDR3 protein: CASSPNPPSSYNEQFF; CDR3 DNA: TGTGCCAGCTCACCTAATCCACCGAGCTCCTACAATGAGCAGTTCTTC
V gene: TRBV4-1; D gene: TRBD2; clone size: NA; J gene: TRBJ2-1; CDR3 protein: CASSEATSGRLDEQFF; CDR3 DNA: TGCGCCAGCAGCGAGGCGACTAGCGGGAGACTTGATGAGCAGTTCTTC
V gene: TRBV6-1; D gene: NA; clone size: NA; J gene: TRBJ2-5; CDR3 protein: CASRGSILQETQYF; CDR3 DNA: TGTGCCAGCAGAGGGAGTATACTTCAAGAGACCCAGTACTTC
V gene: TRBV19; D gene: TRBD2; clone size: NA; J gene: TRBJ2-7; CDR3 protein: CASSRTSGPYEQYF; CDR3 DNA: TGTGCCAGTAGCCGGACTAGCGGTCCCTACGAGCAGTACTTC
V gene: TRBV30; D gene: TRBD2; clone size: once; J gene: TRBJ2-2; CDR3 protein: CAWRPKMASGNTGELFF; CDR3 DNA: TGTGCCTGGAGGCCCAAAATGGCTAGCGGGAACACCGGGGAGCTGTTTTTT
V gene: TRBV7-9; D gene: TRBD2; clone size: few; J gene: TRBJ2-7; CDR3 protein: CASSLGLAGAPYEQYF; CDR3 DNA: TGTGCCAGCAGCTTAGGGCTAGCGGGAGCCCCCTACGAGCAGTACTTC
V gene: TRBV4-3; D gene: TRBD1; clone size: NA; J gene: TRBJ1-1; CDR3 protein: CASSLTGGTEAFF; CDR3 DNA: TGCGCCAGCAGCCTGACAGGGGGCACTGAAGCTTTCTTT
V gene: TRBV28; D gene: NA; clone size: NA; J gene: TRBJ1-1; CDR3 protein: CASNQIFRDKAFF; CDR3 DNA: TGTGCCAGCAATCAAATCTTCCGGGACAAAGCTTTCTTT
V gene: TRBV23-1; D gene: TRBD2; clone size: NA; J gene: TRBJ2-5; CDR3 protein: CASSQLNSTSALRETQYF; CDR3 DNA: TGCGCCAGCAGTCAGCTCAACAGCACTAGCGCCTTGCGGGAGACCCAGTACTTC
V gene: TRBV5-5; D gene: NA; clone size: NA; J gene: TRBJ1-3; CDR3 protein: CASSSAGKGNTIYF; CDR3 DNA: TGTGCCAGCAGCTCCGCGGGGAAAGGAAACACCATATATTTT
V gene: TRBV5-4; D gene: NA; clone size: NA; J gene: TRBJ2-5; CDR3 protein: CASSLAADGFETQYF; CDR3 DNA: TGTGCCAGCAGCTTGGCGGCCGACGGATTTGAGACCCAGTACTTC
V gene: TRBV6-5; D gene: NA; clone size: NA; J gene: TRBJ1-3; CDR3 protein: CASSFTTAGGGNTIYF; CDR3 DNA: TGTGCCAGCAGTTTCACCACAGCCGGTGGTGGAAACACCATATATTTT
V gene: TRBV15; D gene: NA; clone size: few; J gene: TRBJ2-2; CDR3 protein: CATSRDIVGGITGELFF; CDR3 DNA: TGTGCCACCAGCAGAGATATTGTAGGGGGAATCACCGGGGAGCTGTTTTTT
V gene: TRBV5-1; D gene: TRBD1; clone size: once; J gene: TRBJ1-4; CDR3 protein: CASSLDTGGLEKLFF; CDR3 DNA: TGCGCCAGCAGCTTGGATACAGGGGGGCTTGAAAAACTGTTTTTT
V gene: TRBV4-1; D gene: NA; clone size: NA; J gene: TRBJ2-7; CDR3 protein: CASSQRGLSSYEQYF; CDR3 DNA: TGCGCCAGCAGCCAAAGGGGTTTAAGCTCCTACGAGCAGTACTTC
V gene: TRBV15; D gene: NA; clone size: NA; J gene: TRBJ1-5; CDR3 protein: CATSRGQLNQPQHF; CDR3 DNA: TGTGCCACCAGCAGAGGGCAGCTCAATCAGCCCCAGCATTTT
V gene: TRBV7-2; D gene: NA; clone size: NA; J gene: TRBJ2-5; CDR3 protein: CASSPRNIRSEETQYF; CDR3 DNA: TGTGCCAGCAGCCCACGTAATATCCGCTCAGAGGAGACCCAGTACTTC
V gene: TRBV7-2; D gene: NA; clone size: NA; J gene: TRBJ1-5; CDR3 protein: CASSLQVVQPQHF; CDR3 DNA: TGTGCCAGCAGCTTACAAGTAGTACAGCCCCAGCATTTT
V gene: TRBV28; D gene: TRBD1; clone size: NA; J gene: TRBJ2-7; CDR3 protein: CASSIRTGRSYF; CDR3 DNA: TGTGCCAGCAGCATCCGGACAGGGCGATCCTACTTC
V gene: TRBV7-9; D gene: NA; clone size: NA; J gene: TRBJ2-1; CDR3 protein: CASSFTDRGLSSYNEQFF; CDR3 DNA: TGTGCCAGCAGCTTCACTGATCGGGGCTTGAGCTCCTACAATGAGCAGTTCTTC
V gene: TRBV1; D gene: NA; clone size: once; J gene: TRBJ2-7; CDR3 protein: CTSSQEGDSYEQYF; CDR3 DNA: TGCACCAGCAGCCAAGAGGGAGACTCCTACGAGCAGTACTTC
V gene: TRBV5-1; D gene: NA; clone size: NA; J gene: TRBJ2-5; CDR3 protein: CASSPGRRQETQYF; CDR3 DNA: TGCGCCAGCAGCCCGGGACGGCGCCAAGAGACCCAGTACTTC
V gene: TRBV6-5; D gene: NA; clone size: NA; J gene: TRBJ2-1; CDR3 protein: CASSSRSYNEQFF; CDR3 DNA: TGTGCCAGCAGTTCCCGGTCCTACAATGAGCAGTTCTTC
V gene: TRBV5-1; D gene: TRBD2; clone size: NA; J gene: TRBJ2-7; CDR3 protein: CASSTGLAAYEQYF; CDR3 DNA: TGCGCCAGCAGCACGGGACTAGCTGCCTACGAGCAGTACTTC
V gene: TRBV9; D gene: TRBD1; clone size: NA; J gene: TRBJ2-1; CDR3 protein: CASSPRGQGFNEQFF; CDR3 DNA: TGTGCCAGCAGCCCCAGGGGACAGGGGTTCAATGAGCAGTTCTTC
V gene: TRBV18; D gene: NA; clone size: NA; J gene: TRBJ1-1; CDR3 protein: CASSDRPMNTEAFF; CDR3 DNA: TGTGCCAGCTCCGACAGACCCATGAACACTGAAGCTTTCTTT